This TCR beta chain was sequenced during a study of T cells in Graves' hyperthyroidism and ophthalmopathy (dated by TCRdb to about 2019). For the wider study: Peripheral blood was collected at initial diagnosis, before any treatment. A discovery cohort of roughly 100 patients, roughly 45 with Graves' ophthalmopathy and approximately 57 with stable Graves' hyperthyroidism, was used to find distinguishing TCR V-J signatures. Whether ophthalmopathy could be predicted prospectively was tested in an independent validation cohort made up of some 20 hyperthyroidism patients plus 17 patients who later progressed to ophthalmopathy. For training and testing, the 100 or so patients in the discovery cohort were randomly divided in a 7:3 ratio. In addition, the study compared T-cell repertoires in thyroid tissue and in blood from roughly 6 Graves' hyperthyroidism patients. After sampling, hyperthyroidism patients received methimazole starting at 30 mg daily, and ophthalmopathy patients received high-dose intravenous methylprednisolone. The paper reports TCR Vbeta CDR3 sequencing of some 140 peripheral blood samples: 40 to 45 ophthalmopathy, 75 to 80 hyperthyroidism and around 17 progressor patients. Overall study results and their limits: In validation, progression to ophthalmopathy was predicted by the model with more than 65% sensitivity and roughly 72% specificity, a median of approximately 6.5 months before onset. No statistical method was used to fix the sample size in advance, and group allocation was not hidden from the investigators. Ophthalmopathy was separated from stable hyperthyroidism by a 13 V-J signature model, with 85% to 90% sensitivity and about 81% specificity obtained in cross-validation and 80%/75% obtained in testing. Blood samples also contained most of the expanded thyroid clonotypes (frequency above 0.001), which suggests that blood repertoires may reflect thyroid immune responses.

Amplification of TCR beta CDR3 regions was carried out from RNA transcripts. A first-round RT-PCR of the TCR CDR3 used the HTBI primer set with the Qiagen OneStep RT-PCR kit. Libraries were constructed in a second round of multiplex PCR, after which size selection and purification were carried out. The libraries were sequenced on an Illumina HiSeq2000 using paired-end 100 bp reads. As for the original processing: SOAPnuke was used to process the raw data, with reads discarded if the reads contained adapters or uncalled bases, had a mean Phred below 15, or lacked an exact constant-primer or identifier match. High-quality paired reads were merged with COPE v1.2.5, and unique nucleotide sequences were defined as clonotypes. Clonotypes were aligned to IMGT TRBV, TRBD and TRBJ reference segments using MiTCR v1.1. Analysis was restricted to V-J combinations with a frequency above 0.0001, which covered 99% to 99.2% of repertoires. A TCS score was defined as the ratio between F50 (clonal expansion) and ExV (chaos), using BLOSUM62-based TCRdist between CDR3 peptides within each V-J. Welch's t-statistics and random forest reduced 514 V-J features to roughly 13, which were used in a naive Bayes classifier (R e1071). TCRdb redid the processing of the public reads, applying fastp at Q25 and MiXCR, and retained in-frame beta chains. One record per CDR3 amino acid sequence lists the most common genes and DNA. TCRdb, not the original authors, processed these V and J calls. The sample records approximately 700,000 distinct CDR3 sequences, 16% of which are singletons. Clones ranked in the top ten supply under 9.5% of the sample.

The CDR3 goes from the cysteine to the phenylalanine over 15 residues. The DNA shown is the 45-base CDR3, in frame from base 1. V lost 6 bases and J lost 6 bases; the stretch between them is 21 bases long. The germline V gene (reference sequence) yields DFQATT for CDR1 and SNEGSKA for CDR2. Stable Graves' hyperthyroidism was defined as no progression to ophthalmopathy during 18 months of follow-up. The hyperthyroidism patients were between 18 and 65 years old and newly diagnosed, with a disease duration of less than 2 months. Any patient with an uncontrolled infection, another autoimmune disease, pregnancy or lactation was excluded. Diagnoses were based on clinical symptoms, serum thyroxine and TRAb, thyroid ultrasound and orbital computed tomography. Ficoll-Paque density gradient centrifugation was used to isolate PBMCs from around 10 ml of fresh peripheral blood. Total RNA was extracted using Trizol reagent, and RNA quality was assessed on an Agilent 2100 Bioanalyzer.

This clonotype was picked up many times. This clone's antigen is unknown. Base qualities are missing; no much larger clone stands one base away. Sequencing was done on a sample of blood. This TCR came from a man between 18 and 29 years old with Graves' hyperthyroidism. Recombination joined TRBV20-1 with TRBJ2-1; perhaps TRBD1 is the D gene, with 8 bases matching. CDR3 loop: CSATGGIDRGNEQFF. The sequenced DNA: TGCAGTGCCACGGGGGGCATAGACAGGGGCAATGAGCAGTTCTTC.